The 21 T cell receptor beta chains given below trace back to one sample, sequenced in a study of blood T cell repertoires in COVID-19. Sequencing used immunoSEQ multiplex PCR; TCRdb keeps in-frame clones, though not all of them. The sample lists fewer than 350,000 clones; 85% were seen once. Specimen: PBMCs or T cells enriched from blood (not recorded which). Receptors originate from a woman in her twenties or thirties who had been exposed to COVID-19.

CDR3 coding DNA: TGTGCCAGCAGTTTCCGCGGCCCTGGGGGGAATGAGCAGTTCTTC. This codes for CASSFRGPGGNEQFF. This chain uses TRBV5-6 with TRBJ2-1; the D gene is possibly TRBD2 (6 bases). Looked up from germline, CDR1 is SGHDT and CDR2 is YYEEEE. The CDR3 length is 15 residues. The V end was cut by 5 bases, the J end by 7 bases, with 19 bases between.

This clone appeared a few times. The gene calls are TRBV28 and TRBJ1-3; D gene ambiguous. Trimming took off 1 base at V and 1 base at J, with 11 bases between the two ends. Germline V gene data show CDR1 as MDHEN and CDR2 as SYDVKM. The CDR3 is 16 residues long. This chain's CDR3 is CASSLSVSASGNTIYF. Written as DNA, the CDR3 is TGTGCCAGCAGTTTATCTGTGAGCGCGTCTGGAAACACCATATATTTT.

The J gene is TRBJ2-3, the V gene TRBV6-1; D may be TRBD1 (6 bases). Trimming removed 3 bases at V and 0 bases at J, with 13 bases between. The CDR3 contains 16 residues. The germline V gene has CDR1 MNHNS and CDR2 SASEGT. The CDR3 nucleotides read TGTGCCAGCAGTGAGGGGGCTCTTCCTAGCACAGATACGCAGTATTTT. Translated: CASSEGALPSTDTQYF.

The chain combines TRBV6-5 with TRBJ1-4; D remains unclear. Trimming pared 7 bases from V and 0 bases from J, leaving 12 bases between. The V gene's germline CDR1 is MNHEY and CDR2 SVGAGI. This CDR3 has 15 residues. The CDR3 region has the DNA TGTGCCAGCAATGGTGCCTATGCAACTAATGAAAAACTGTTTTTT. Its translation: CASNGAYATNEKLFF.

This chain uses TRBV7-9 with TRBJ2-5, with D tentatively TRBD2 (6 bases). This CDR3 contains 13 residues. Germline values: CDR1 SEHNR, CDR2 FQNEAQ (reference sequence). The germline V and J ends were trimmed by 8 bases and 1 base, with 11 bases remaining between them. The CDR3 nucleotides read TGTGCCAGCTTAGCGGCTAGCCAAGAGACCCAGTACTTC. Residues: CASLAASQETQYF.

This chain uses TRBV19 with TRBJ1-2; D perhaps matches TRBD1 (6 bases). Germline V gene lookup returns CDR1 LNHDA and CDR2 SQIVND (reference sequence). The V end lost 6 bases, the J end lost 7 bases, and 15 bases lay between the germline ends. This CDR3 region has 13 residues. The CDR3 sequence: CASRPDSKVGYTF. The CDR3 nucleotides read TGTGCCAGTAGACCGGACAGTAAGGTTGGCTACACCTTC. Complete variable domain (other parts from reference TRBV19 and TRBJ1-2): DGGITQSPKYLFRKEGQNVTLSCEQNLNHDAMYWYRQDPGQGLRLIYYSQIVNDFQKGDIAEGYSVSREKKESFPLTVTSAQKNPTAFYLCASRPDSKVGYTFGSGTRLTVV.

This clone was seen once. The chain links TRBV18 to TRBJ2-1; 9 nucleotides align to TRBD1. V gave up 6 bases and J gave up 8 bases; unmatched junction bases: 11. The CDR3 sequence is 15 residues long. The germline CDR1 and CDR2 sequences are KGHSH and LQKENI. The CDR3 here is CASSRIQGARDEQFF. CDR3 sequence (DNA): TGTGCCAGCTCCCGTATACAGGGGGCTAGGGATGAGCAGTTCTTC.

The chain joins TRBV7-2 to TRBJ1-2, with 9 bases fitting TRBD1. The CDR3 runs 15 residues. Germline loops: CDR1 SGHTA, CDR2 FQGNSA. The ends lost 5 bases at V and 2 bases at J; junction bases unmatched: 6. CDR3 DNA sequence: TGTGCCAGCAGCCCCCCGGGGACAGGGAACTATGGCTACACCTTC. It is translated as CASSPPGTGNYGYTF. The full variable domain, rest sourced from reference TRBV7-2 and TRBJ1-2, is GAGVSQSPSNKVTEKGKDVELRCDPISGHTALYWYRQSLGQGLEFLIYFQGNSAPDKSGLPSDRFSAERTGGSVSTLTIQRTQQEDSAVYLCASSPPGTGNYGYTFGSGTRLTVV.

The chain employs TRBV10-3 and TRBJ2-5; 7 bases map to TRBD1. V gave up 6 bases and J gave up 1 base; unmatched junction bases: 8. Germline V gene lookup returns CDR1 ENHRY and CDR2 SYGVKD. The CDR3 runs to 15 residues. The CDR3 reads CAISINRDSQETQYF. In nucleotides, the CDR3 is TGTGCCATCAGCATAAACCGGGACAGCCAAGAGACCCAGTACTTC.

As DNA, the CDR3 is TGTGCCGGCCTACAGGGAATAAAAAATGAGCAGTTCTTC. Protein product: CAGLQGIKNEQFF. The V and J genes are TRBV2 and TRBJ2-1, with a tentative D call TRBD1 (6 bases). Trimming stripped 11 bases from V and 7 bases from J, with 18 bases between. CDR3 size: 13 residues. The germline CDR1 and CDR2 sequences are SNHLY and FYNNEI.

The chain combines TRBV9 with TRBJ2-1; TRBD1 matches 7 bases. The V gene end was trimmed by 3 bases and the J gene end by 8 bases; junction bases not matched to a gene: 5. The CDR3 spans 13 residues. Germline CDR1 is SGDLS and CDR2 is YYNGEE. CDR3 bases: TGTGCCAGCAGCGGACAGGGTCCGGATGAGCAGTTCTTC. It specifies CASSGQGPDEQFF. Drawing the rest from reference TRBV9 and TRBJ2-1, the complete variable domain is DSGVTQTPKHLITATGQRVTLRCSPRSGDLSVYWYQQSLDQGLQFLIQYYNGEERAKGNILERFSAQQFPDLHSELNLSSLELGDSALYFCASSGQGPDEQFFGPGTRLTVL.

The gene calls are TRBV27 and TRBJ1-2, with TRBD1 identical over 8 bases. The CDR3 has 13 residues. CDR1 and CDR2 (germline): MNHEY, SMNVEV (reference sequence). V shed 4 bases and J 3 bases; nucleotides not matched to a gene: 1. The CDR3 bases are TGTGCCAGCAGTTGGGGACAGGACTATGGCTACACCTTC. It is translated as CASSWGQDYGYTF.

This clone was seen once. J is TRBJ1-2 and V is TRBV3-1 (or the pseudogene TRBV3-2); TRBD1 matches at 7 bases. There are 14 residues in the CDR3. J gave up 1 base and V 4 bases, and 3 bases lay outside the gene matches. Germline lookup yields CDR1 LGHDT and CDR2 YNNKEL (reference sequence). The CDR3 DNA reads as TGTGCCAGCAGCCGCCAGGGGGTTAACTATGGCTACACCTTC. Its protein is CASSRQGVNYGYTF.

The genes are TRBV3-1 (or the pseudogene TRBV3-2) and TRBJ2-2; D remains ambiguous. Germline lookup yields CDR1 LGHDT and CDR2 YNNKEL (reference sequence). V was cut by 2 bases and J by 4 bases, with 14 bases left in between. The CDR3 runs to 16 residues. CDR3 sequence reads: CASSQYNLVITGELFF. The CDR3 DNA is TGTGCCAGCAGCCAATATAACCTAGTTATCACCGGGGAGCTGTTTTTT.

This chain joins TRBV4-3 and TRBJ1-2; TRBD1 matches 8 bases. The trim removed 3 bases at V and 6 bases at J, leaving 6 bases unmatched. Per the germline V gene, CDR1 is LGHNA and CDR2 is YSLEER. The CDR3 consists of 14 residues. The DNA of the CDR3 is TGCGCCAGCAGCCAGGGCCAGGGGGCAGATGGCTACACCTTC. Amino acid sequence: CASSQGQGADGYTF.

The chain uses TRBV2 and TRBJ2-1; 10 bases agree with TRBD2. V trimming: 7 bases; J trimming: 12 bases; junction bases outside the gene matches: 9. The CDR3 has 13 residues. From germline, CDR1 is SNHLY and CDR2 FYNNEI. The CDR3 loop is CASTGTSEARQFF. The CDR3 DNA reads TGTGCCAGCACAGGGACTAGCGAGGCAAGGCAGTTCTTC.

This sequence joins TRBV14 and TRBJ1-2; D unresolved. V lost 4 bases and J 4 bases, leaving 16 bases between the germline ends. Looked up from germline, CDR1 is SGHDN and CDR2 is FVKESK. The CDR3 has 15 amino acids. This CDR3 is CASSRAWAGPYGYTF. The CDR3 DNA follows: TGTGCCAGCAGCCGAGCATGGGCCGGCCCCTATGGCTACACCTTC.

The chain links TRBV5-4 to TRBJ1-4; TRBD1 aligns across 8 bases. Germline V CDR1 and CDR2: SGHNT, YYREEE (reference sequence). V lost 4 bases, J lost 7 bases, and 6 bases stayed unmatched. CDR3 size: 14 residues. The CDR3 coding sequence is TGTGCCAGCAGCCACGACAGGGGACGTGAAAAACTGTTTTTT. It encodes CASSHDRGREKLFF.

For the CDR3, the DNA is TGTGCCATCAGTGAGTCTTTAGAAACGGGGGTTGAAGCTTTCTTT. Its translation is CAISESLETGVEAFF. The chain recombines TRBV10-3 with TRBJ1-1; D is possibly TRBD1 (5 bases). Germline values: CDR1 ENHRY, CDR2 SYGVKD. Trimming stripped 0 bases from V and 7 bases from J, with 15 bases between. The CDR3 sequence is 15 residues long.

The rearrangement joins TRBV6-2 or TRBV6-3 to TRBJ2-1, with TRBD2 matching over 12 bases. The germline CDR1 and CDR2 sequences are MNHEY and SVGEGT. After removal of 6 bases from V and 3 bases from J, the junction contained 3 bases not matched to a gene. This CDR3 has 15 amino acids. CDR3 sequence reads: CASRPSGGGYNEQFF. The DNA for the CDR3 is TGTGCCAGCAGGCCTAGCGGGGGGGGCTACAATGAGCAGTTCTTC.

The CDR3 coding sequence is TGTGCCAGCACTAAGTACGGTCGCGGGAACACCGGGGAGCTGTTTTTT. Translation: CASTKYGRGNTGELFF. The chain has TRBV7-9 and TRBJ2-2, with D hard to call. Looked up from germline, CDR1 is SEHNR and CDR2 is FQNEAQ (reference sequence). This CDR3 is built from 16 residues. The V end was cut by 7 bases, the J end by 1 base, with 16 bases between.